Reported below is one T cell receptor (beta chain). Primers: 60 Vbeta forward and 13 Jbeta reverse. Sequenced by immunoSEQ multiplex PCR; TCRdb stores in-frame clones only, minus some. Here the sample spans more than 95,000 clones, 80% to 85% being singletons. The data originate from a study of cytomegalovirus exposure and HLA in healthy donors. Germline V gives CDR1 SGHTA, CDR2 FQGNSA. After removal of 2 bases from V and 5 bases from J, the junction contained 6 bases not matched to a gene. This CDR3 is built from 15 residues. Sequenced input: PBMCs. The chain recombines TRBV7-2 with TRBJ2-3, with 8 bases matching TRBD2. The sequence was collected from a woman in her thirties in good health and CMV-seronegative. The CDR3 DNA reads as TGTGCCAGCAGCTTAACGGGGACTAGAGGAGATACGCAGTATTTT. Amino acids: CASSLTGTRGDTQYF.